The clone carrying this T cell receptor beta chain appeared a few times. Antigen specificity is unknown. With V trimmed by 0 bases and J by 5 bases, 5 bases remained unmatched. The CDR3 is made up of 15 amino acids. Germline loops: CDR1 SQVTM, CDR2 ANQGSEA. This record belongs to a study of OX40 agonist ivuxolimab in advanced cancers. Whole-study context: Therapy given before enrollment (anti-PD-1, anti-PD-L1 or anti-CTLA-4) was allowed, and around 40% had some. Regarding the study as a whole: Also present in some nonresponders was a low level of normalized T-cell clonal expansion.

Generated by immunoSEQ multiplex PCR, the TCRdb table keeps only in-frame clones and is missing some. Among about 10,000 clones listed, over 70% were seen once. The starting material was CD4+ or CD8+ T cells sorted from blood, obtained in a trial of the OX40 agonist ivuxolimab. The V and J genes are TRBV29-1 and TRBJ2-3; 10 bases map to TRBD1. This clonotype originated in an adult with an advanced solid tumor such as melanoma, head and neck, liver or kidney cancer. The CDR3 sequence: CSVEDDGTGVDTQYF. Written as DNA, the CDR3 is TGCAGCGTTGAAGATGATGGGACAGGGGTAGATACGCAGTATTTT.